The clone carrying this T cell receptor (beta chain) was found a few times. Its target is unknown. One end of the junction is discordant with germline, which a read error may explain. Repertoires were generated with immunoSEQ multiplex PCR, while TCRdb's copy carries only in-frame clones and drops some. The sample records about 73,000 clones, around 80% being singletons. The sample belongs to a study of glioma-infiltrating T cells after dendritic cell vaccination. About the research overall: Dendritic cell vaccination trial patients had either newly diagnosed or recurrent glioblastoma.

Study observations and caveats: Survival was not directly related to TCR clonality in these patients.

The source was blood, collected before dendritic cell vaccination. The TCR was taken from a human donor with glioblastoma.

CDR3 sequence: CAWSRLAGGEAQYF. The CDR3 DNA reads as TGTGCCTGGAGTAGACTAGCGGGGGGAGAGGCCCAGTACTTC. The rearrangement links TRBV30 to TRBJ2-5; 13 bases align to TRBD2. CDR3 length equals 14 residues. Germline CDR1 and CDR2: GTSNPN and SVGIG (reference sequence).